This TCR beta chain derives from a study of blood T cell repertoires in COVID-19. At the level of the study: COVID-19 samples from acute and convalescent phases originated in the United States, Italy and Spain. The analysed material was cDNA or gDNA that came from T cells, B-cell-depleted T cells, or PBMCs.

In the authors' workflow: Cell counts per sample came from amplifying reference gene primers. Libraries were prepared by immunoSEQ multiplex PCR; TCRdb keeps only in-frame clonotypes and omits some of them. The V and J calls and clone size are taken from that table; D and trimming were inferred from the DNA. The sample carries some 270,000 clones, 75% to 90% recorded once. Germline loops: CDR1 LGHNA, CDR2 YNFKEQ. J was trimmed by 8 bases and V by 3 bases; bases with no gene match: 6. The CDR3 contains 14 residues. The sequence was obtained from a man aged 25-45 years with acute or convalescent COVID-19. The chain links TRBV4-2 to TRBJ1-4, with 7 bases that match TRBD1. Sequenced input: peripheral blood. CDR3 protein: CASSQAATGEKLFF. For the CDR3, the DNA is TGTGCCAGCAGCCAGGCCGCGACAGGGGAAAAACTGTTTTTT.